This T cell receptor beta chain was observed in a study of neurological immune-mediated disorders. Broader study findings: Patients with HTLV-1-associated myelopathy had the highest level of TCR clonal expansion, whereas patients with multiple sclerosis had the lowest level, falling beneath the level found in healthy controls. Private repertoires in all groups were suggested by the finding that expanded clones across subjects shared no CDR3 amino acid sequences.

Time point noted: technical triplicate 3. Unsorted libraries were prepared from 2 million PBMCs that had been stored at -80 C. V was shortened by 2 bases and J by 4 bases, with 4 bases between the two germline ends. The CDR3 is 13 amino acids. Germline values: CDR1 SGHDT, CDR2 YYEEEE. In its sample, this clonotype was seen many times. As yet, its antigen is unknown. The cDNA was produced through 5'RACE with 10-nucleotide random UMIs. In TCRdb, the 5' RACE reads were re-called with MiXCR into one record per CDR3 protein. The sample shows nearly 45,000 distinct CDR3 sequences, 20% to 25% of them seen only once.

This sequence joins TRBV5-6 and TRBJ2-6, with D unresolved. This TCR came from a man aged 55-75 years with HTLV-1-associated myelopathy (HAM/TSP). Sequenced input: PBMCs. The CDR3 region has the DNA TGTGCCAGCAGCTTTGGGGGGGCCAACGTCCTGACTTTC. Its protein is CASSFGGANVLTF.